Below are 11 T cell receptor beta chains sequenced from a single sample in a study of OX40 agonist ivuxolimab in advanced cancers. The table came from immunoSEQ multiplex PCR; TCRdb's copy has only in-frame clones and leaves some out. Among roughly 26,000 clones, about 90% were seen once, and the ten largest hold roughly a fifth. The sample was CD4+ or CD8+ T cells sorted from blood, taken in a trial of the OX40 agonist ivuxolimab. These receptors came from an adult with an advanced solid tumor such as melanoma, head and neck, liver or kidney cancer.

The genes are TRBV2 and TRBJ2-1; D is perhaps TRBD1 or TRBD2 (6 bases each). Per germline, CDR1 SNHLY and CDR2 FYNNEI. The CDR3 is 17 residues long. V lost 7 bases, J lost 0 bases, and 19 bases lay in between. CDR3 protein: CASTSSGASSSYNEQFF. CDR3 nucleotide sequence: TGTGCCAGCACCTCCTCGGGGGCTTCCAGCTCCTACAATGAGCAGTTCTTC.

The CDR3, as DNA: TGCGCCAGCAGTGAAGCGGGAGATCAGCAAGAGACCCAGTACTTC. It encodes CASSEAGDQQETQYF. V is TRBV10-1 and J is TRBJ2-5; the match to TRBD2 covers 8 bases. The J segment lost 2 bases and the V segment lost 3 bases, leaving 5 bases of the junction unmatched. The CDR3 sequence is 15 residues long. CDR1 WNHNN and CDR2 SYGVQD come from the germline V gene (reference sequence).

In its sample, this clone was seen once. The chain joins TRBV29-1 to TRBJ1-2; D is ambiguous. The V end was cut by 4 bases, the J end by 8 bases, with 17 bases between. Looked up from germline, CDR1 is SQVTM and CDR2 is ANQGSEA. The CDR3 is made up of 13 amino acids. The CDR3 nucleotides read TGCAGCGTTGGCGGGTTAAGTAGGGAGGGCTACACCTTC. It is translated as CSVGGLSREGYTF.

The chain combines TRBV27 with TRBJ1-1, with D uncertain. Trimming left V 7 bases short and J 0 bases short, with 12 bases between. Germline CDR1 and CDR2: MNHEY and SMNVEV (reference sequence). The CDR3 totals 14 residues. The CDR3 sequence: CASKAGHMNTEAFF. The CDR3 coding sequence is TGTGCCAGCAAGGCAGGCCACATGAACACTGAAGCTTTCTTT.

The chain is built from TRBV5-4 and TRBJ2-3; TRBD2 aligns across 8 bases. The CDR3 covers 16 residues. With V trimmed by 3 bases and J by 6 bases, 12 bases remained unmatched. Looked up from germline, CDR1 is SGHNT and CDR2 is YYREEE (reference sequence). The CDR3 sequence: CASSSEAGGFTDTQYF. DNA for the CDR3: TGTGCCAGCAGCTCCGAGGCGGGGGGCTTCACCGATACGCAGTATTTT. Full variable domain (remainder filled in from reference TRBV5-4 and TRBJ2-3): ETGVTQSPTHLIKTRGQQVTLRCSSQSGHNTVSWYQQALGQGPQFIFQYYREEENGRGNFPPRFSGLQFPNYSSELNVNALELDDSALYLCASSSEAGGFTDTQYFGPGTRLTVL.

The genes are TRBV14 and TRBJ1-2; D is undetermined. CDR1 is SGHDN, CDR2 FVKESK, per germline. The CDR3 has 15 amino acids. The V gene lost 0 bases and the J gene lost 7 bases, with 15 bases spanning the gap. The CDR3 nucleotides read TGTGCCAGCAGCCAAGATCCTGGGTTCGTCACTGGCTACACCTTC. It is translated as CASSQDPGFVTGYTF.

This clone was found a few times. Possible read error: a much larger clone is one base away. Within the sample, other DNA sequences also encode this same CDR3. The chain has TRBV7-9 and TRBJ2-7; possibly TRBD1 for D (5 bases). The CDR3 sequence is 16 residues long. V was trimmed by 1 base and J by 1 base, leaving 14 bases between them. Germline lookup yields CDR1 SEHNR and CDR2 FQNEAQ (reference sequence). The CDR3 reads CASSLVLGRLSYEQYF. DNA of the CDR3: TGTGCCAGCAGCTTAGTATTGGGGCGGCTTTCCTACGAGCAGTACTTC.

This clone was detected a few times. V and J are TRBV6-5 and TRBJ2-7; D might be TRBD1 or TRBD2, each matching 5 bases. CDR1 is MNHEY, CDR2 SVGAGI, per germline. V gave up 0 bases and J gave up 2 bases, with 14 bases separating them. The CDR3 has 16 residues. CDR3 sequence: CASSYSKGPRPYEQYF. The CDR3 DNA sequence: TGTGCCAGCAGTTACTCGAAGGGACCCCGTCCCTACGAGCAGTACTTC.

V gene TRBV4-3 combines with J gene TRBJ2-3; D is possibly TRBD1 (6 bases). Trimming cost V 11 bases and J 3 bases, with 21 bases left between them. The CDR3 extends over 15 amino acids. CDR1 is LGHNA and CDR2 is YSLEER in the germline V gene. CDR3 loop: CAQDPDRKITDTQYF. The CDR3 nucleotides read TGCGCCCAGGATCCAGACAGGAAAATTACAGATACGCAGTATTTT.

DNA for the CDR3: TGCGCCAGCAGAGTAGCGGGAGGGCCCCCAGATACGCAGTATTTT. This sequence encodes CASRVAGGPPDTQYF. V and J are TRBV4-1 and TRBJ2-3; 11 bases match TRBD2. CDR1 MGHRA and CDR2 YSYEKL come from the germline V gene. This CDR3 contains 15 residues. With V trimmed by 6 bases and J by 4 bases, 6 bases remained unmatched.

The table lists this clone with a count of one. This sequence joins TRBV5-5 and TRBJ2-5; D perhaps matches TRBD1 (5 bases). CDR3 length equals 15 residues. The V gene's germline CDR1 is SGHKS and CDR2 YYEKEE (reference sequence). V was cut by 4 bases and J by 4 bases, with 17 bases left in between. The CDR3 DNA reads as TGTGCCAGCAGCCCACTGACAGTAATGGGAGAGACCCAGTACTTC. This sequence encodes CASSPLTVMGETQYF.